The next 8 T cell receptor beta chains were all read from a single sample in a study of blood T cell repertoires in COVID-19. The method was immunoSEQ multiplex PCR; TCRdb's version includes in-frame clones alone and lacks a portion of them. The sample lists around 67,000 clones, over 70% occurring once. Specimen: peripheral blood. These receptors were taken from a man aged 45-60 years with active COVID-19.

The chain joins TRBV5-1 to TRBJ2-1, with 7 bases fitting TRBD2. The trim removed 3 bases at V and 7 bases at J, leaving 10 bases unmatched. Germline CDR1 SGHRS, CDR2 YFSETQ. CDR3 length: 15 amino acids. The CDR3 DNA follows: TGCGCCAGCAGCTGGCTAGGCGGGGGTTCGAATGAGCAGTTCTTC. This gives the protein CASSWLGGGSNEQFF. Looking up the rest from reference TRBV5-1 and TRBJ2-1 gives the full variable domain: KAGVTQTPRYLIKTRGQQVTLSCSPISGHRSVSWYQQTPGQGLQFLFEYFSETQRNKGNFPGRFSGRQFSNSRSEMNVSTLELGDSALYLCASSWLGGGSNEQFFGPGTRLTVL.

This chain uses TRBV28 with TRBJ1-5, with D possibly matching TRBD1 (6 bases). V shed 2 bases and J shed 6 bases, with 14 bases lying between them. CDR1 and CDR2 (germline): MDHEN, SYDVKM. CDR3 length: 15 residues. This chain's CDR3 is CASSLMGGLSQPQHF. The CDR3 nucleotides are TGTGCCAGCAGTTTAATGGGGGGGCTGAGTCAGCCCCAGCATTTT.

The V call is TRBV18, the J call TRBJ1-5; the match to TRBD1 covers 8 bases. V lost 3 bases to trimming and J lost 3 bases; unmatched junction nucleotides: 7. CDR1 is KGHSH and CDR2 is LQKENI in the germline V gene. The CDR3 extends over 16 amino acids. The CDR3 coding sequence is TGTGCCAGCTCACCCGGGACAGGAGACCTCAATCAGCCCCAGCATTTT. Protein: CASSPGTGDLNQPQHF.

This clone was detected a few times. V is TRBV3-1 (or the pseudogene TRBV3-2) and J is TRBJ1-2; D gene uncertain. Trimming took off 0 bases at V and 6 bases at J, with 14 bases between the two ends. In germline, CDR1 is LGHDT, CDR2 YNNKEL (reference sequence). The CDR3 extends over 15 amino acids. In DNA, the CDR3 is TGTGCCAGCAGCCAAGATTCAGGTCCGCCCAATGGCTACACCTTC. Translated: CASSQDSGPPNGYTF.

CDR3 DNA sequence: TGTGCCAGCAGCTCGCATAGGGGACTAGCGGGGGCCTACGAGCAGTACTTC. Its protein is CASSSHRGLAGAYEQYF. The J gene is TRBJ2-7, the V gene TRBV7-2, with TRBD2 matching 14 bases. The ends lost 4 bases at V and 2 bases at J; junction bases unmatched: 7. From germline, CDR1 is SGHTA and CDR2 FQGNSA. This CDR3 spans 17 amino acids.

The CDR3 region is CASSSLSGVDTQYF. CDR3 coding DNA: TGTGCCAGCAGCTCGCTTAGCGGGGTTGATACGCAGTATTTT. The genes are TRBV5-6 and TRBJ2-3; 8 bases fit TRBD2. V dropped 3 bases and J dropped 6; count of bases not matched to a gene: 6. Germline V gene lookup returns CDR1 SGHDT and CDR2 YYEEEE. The CDR3 totals 14 residues.

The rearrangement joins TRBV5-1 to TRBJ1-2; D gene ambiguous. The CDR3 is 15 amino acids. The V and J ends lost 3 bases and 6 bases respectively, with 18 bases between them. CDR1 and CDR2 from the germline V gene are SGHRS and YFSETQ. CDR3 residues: CASSSPALHGDGYTF. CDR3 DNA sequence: TGCGCCAGCAGCTCGCCCGCCTTGCACGGAGATGGCTACACCTTC. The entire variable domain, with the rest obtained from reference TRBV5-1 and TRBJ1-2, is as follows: KAGVTQTPRYLIKTRGQQVTLSCSPISGHRSVSWYQQTPGQGLQFLFEYFSETQRNKGNFPGRFSGRQFSNSRSEMNVSTLELGDSALYLCASSSPALHGDGYTFGSGTRLTVV.

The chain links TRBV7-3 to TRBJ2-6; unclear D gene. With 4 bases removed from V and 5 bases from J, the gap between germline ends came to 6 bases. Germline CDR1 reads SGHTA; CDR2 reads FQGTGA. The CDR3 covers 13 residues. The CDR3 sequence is CASSSARANVLTF. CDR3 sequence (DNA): TGTGCCAGCAGCTCCGCGAGGGCCAACGTCCTGACTTTC.